This TCR beta chain appears in the sequencing data of a study of cytomegalovirus exposure and HLA in healthy donors. PCR primers comprised 60 Vbeta and 13 Jbeta primers. Some clones are missing from TCRdb's copy, which holds only in-frame ones; the method was immunoSEQ multiplex PCR. The sample has over 150,000 clones, about 81% seen once. Germline loops: CDR1 SGHDT, CDR2 YYEEEE. The CDR3 totals 19 residues. V lost 1 base, J lost 5 bases, and 11 bases stayed unmatched. The chain joins TRBV5-6 to TRBJ2-5; TRBD2 matches 16 bases. Material: PBMCs. The TCR comes from a woman aged 45-65 years in good health and CMV-seropositive. CDR3 protein: CASSLSSGLAGGHGETQYF. The DNA for the CDR3 is TGTGCCAGCAGCTTGTCGTCGGGACTAGCGGGAGGGCATGGGGAGACCCAGTACTTC.